The T cell receptor (beta chain) under discussion was sequenced for a study of metastatic and nonmetastatic thyroid tumors. In the study overall: From malignant and benign thyroid patients, repertoires in blood and in tumor or nodule tissue were compared.

No patient had received any treatment before thyroid surgery. Study conclusions and caveats: Within blood and tumor, benign nodules reportedly had significantly lower TCR beta diversity than malignant thyroid tumors did.

Trimming took 2 bases from V and 3 from J, leaving 8 bases between them. CDR3 size: 13 residues. CDR1 MNHNS and CDR2 SASEGT come from the germline V gene. In the authors' methods: What underpinned the distant-metastasis classifier for papillary thyroid cancer was the set of CDR3 differences across clinicopathological groups. TCRdb ran MiXCR on the PCR reads. It is TCRdb's table, rather than the study itself, that gives the V and J calls and clone size. The table records about 37,000 clones, approximately 13% of them present only once. As to this clone: Its cognate antigen is unknown.

The TCR originated in a female donor with papillary thyroid cancer or a benign thyroid nodule (not recorded which). Some clones in this sample may be carry-over from other donors' samples. Sequencing was done on a sample of blood. The genes are TRBV6-1 and TRBJ2-7; D not resolved. The CDR3 is CASSEFTDYEQYF. CDR3 DNA sequence: TGTGCCAGCAGTGAATTCACAGACTACGAGCAGTACTTC.